These T cell receptor beta chains were read from a single sample in a study of cytomegalovirus exposure and HLA in healthy donors. Measured with immunoSEQ multiplex PCR; TCRdb has only the in-frame clones, and not every one. The sample holds 50,000 to 65,000 clones, about 96% seen once. Input material: PBMCs. The receptors were sampled from a woman younger than 35 in good health and CMV-seronegative. The CDR3 runs from the conserved cysteine through the conserved F or W. D genes are given only for firm matches. Where a row states a size, it is once, few, many or the class of an expanded clone; other rows omit it.

cdr3_length clone_size d_call j_call v_call cdr3_aa cdr3_nt
15 NA TRBD2 TRBJ2-3 TRBV28 CASSLGGGGTDTQYF TGTGCCAGCAGCCTGGGGGGGGGAGGCACAGATACGCAGTATTTT
12 NA NA TRBJ2-1 TRBV27 CASSPSHNEQFF TGTGCCAGCAGTCCCTCCCACAATGAGCAGTTCTTC
13 NA NA TRBJ2-5 TRBV5-8 CASSLAPKETQYF TGTGCCAGCAGCTTGGCCCCCAAAGAGACCCAGTACTTC
17 NA TRBD1 TRBJ2-2 TRBV28 CASSEQWGQGATGELFF TGTGCCAGCAGCGAACAGTGGGGTCAGGGGGCCACCGGGGAGCTGTTTTTT
15 NA NA TRBJ2-3 TRBV30 CAWTRRPGPTDTQYF TGTGCCTGGACCCGGAGGCCGGGTCCCACAGATACGCAGTATTTT
15 NA NA TRBJ1-4 TRBV2 CASSDWGGAGEKLFF TGTGCCAGCAGTGATTGGGGGGGCGCAGGCGAAAAACTGTTTTTT
16 NA NA TRBJ2-2 TRBV28 CASSSGRRPNTGELFF TGTGCCAGCAGTTCTGGCAGGCGACCGAACACCGGGGAGCTGTTTTTT
14 NA NA TRBJ2-3 TRBV5-6 CASSPGAGGDTQYF TGTGCCAGCAGCCCGGGTGCGGGCGGAGATACGCAGTATTTT
12 NA TRBD2 TRBJ2-7 TRBV2 CASRRGTYEQYF TGTGCCAGCAGGCGGGGGACTTACGAGCAGTACTTC
16 NA NA TRBJ1-6 TRBV9 CASSVSKSSYNSPLHF TGTGCCAGCAGCGTATCTAAGAGCTCCTATAATTCACCCCTCCACTTT
12 NA NA TRBJ1-4 TRBV27 CASSFLSPKLFF TGTGCCAGCAGTTTTTTATCCCCAAAACTGTTTTTT
14 NA TRBD1 TRBJ2-5 TRBV5-4 CASSRTGAQETQYF TGTGCCAGCAGCAGGACAGGGGCCCAAGAGACCCAGTACTTC
17 NA NA TRBJ2-7 TRBV11-2 CASSLLVGAASSYEQYF TGTGCCAGCAGCTTATTGGTAGGGGCGGCAAGCTCCTACGAGCAGTACTTC
14 few TRBD1 TRBJ1-2 TRBV30 CAWSLQGPNYGYTF TGTGCCTGGAGTTTACAGGGGCCTAACTATGGCTACACCTTC
16 NA TRBD2 TRBJ2-7 TRBV19 CASSTGLAGDPYEQYF TGTGCCAGTAGTACGGGACTAGCGGGAGACCCCTACGAGCAGTACTTC
17 NA TRBD1 TRBJ2-2 TRBV9 CASSVAPRQGLAGELFF TGTGCCAGCAGCGTAGCTCCCCGACAGGGGTTGGCCGGGGAGCTGTTTTTT
14 NA NA TRBJ1-2 TRBV5-6 CASSLGDSPYGYTF TGTGCCAGCAGCTTGGGTGACTCCCCCTATGGCTACACCTTC
12 NA NA TRBJ1-2 TRBV7-9 CASSLGRTGYTF TGTGCCAGCAGCTTGGGGAGGACTGGCTACACCTTC
14 NA NA TRBJ2-7 TRBV5-5 CASRRRGAEYEQYF TGTGCCAGCAGACGGCGCGGGGCTGAGTACGAGCAGTACTTC
12 NA NA TRBJ2-1 TRBV18 CASSLEWVFQVF TGTGCCAGCTCCCTTGAGTGGGTCTTCCAGGTCTTC
14 NA NA TRBJ1-1 TRBV7-9 CASSLGQKNTEAFF TGTGCCAGCAGCTTAGGACAGAAGAACACTGAAGCTTTCTTT
17 NA TRBD1 TRBJ1-1 TRBV5-8 CASSSHRGRMVSTEAFF TGTGCCAGCAGCTCCCACAGGGGGCGCATGGTTTCCACTGAAGCTTTCTTT
15 NA NA TRBJ1-4 TRBV2 CASSDPWARGEKLFF TGTGCCAGCAGTGACCCCTGGGCCCGAGGGGAAAAACTGTTTTTT